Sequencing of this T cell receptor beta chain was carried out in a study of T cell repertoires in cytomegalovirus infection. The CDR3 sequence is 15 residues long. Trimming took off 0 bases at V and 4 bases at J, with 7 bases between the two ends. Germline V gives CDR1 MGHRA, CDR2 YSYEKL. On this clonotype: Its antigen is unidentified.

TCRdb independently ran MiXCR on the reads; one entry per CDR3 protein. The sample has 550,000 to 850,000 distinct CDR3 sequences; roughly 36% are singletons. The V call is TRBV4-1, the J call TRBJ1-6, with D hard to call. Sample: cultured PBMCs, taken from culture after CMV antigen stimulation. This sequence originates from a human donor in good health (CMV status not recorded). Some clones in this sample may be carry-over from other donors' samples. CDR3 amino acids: CASSQEWGYNSPLHF. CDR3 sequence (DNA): TGCGCCAGCAGCCAAGAATGGGGTTATAATTCACCCCTCCACTTT.